This T cell receptor (beta chain) derives from a study of cytomegalovirus exposure and HLA in healthy donors. Study-level information: The Caucasian-associated ancestry cluster contained more than 75% of the 398 genotyped donors.

A multiplex PCR was run with 60 Vbeta primers and 13 Jbeta primers. Assay used: immunoSEQ multiplex PCR; TCRdb lists only in-frame clones, some missing. The sample carries approximately 170,000 clones, around four fifths recorded once. This CDR3 has 16 amino acids. Germline-derived CDR1 and CDR2 are MNHEY and SVGAGI. The trim removed 2 bases at V and 6 bases at J, leaving 9 bases unmatched. The sample comprised PBMCs. This receptor was identified in a man aged 18 to 29 in good health and CMV-seropositive. The rearrangement links TRBV6-5 to TRBJ2-1, with 8 nucleotides matching TRBD1. CDR3 bases: TGTGCCAGCAGTTACCAACGGACAGGGCGCTTCAATGAGCAGTTCTTC. This codes for CASSYQRTGRFNEQFF.